The rows below give T cell receptor beta chains drawn from one sample of a study of cytomegalovirus exposure and HLA in healthy donors. Profiled with immunoSEQ multiplex PCR; TCRdb holds only in-frame clones, not every one. The repertoire holds some 150,000 clones, with 82% as singletons. Sequencing was performed on PBMCs. Receptor source: a man aged 45-60 years in good health and CMV-seropositive. Each CDR3 is given with its conserved first and last residue.

cdr3_aa: CASSIPSDRDEQYF
v_call: TRBV19

cdr3_aa: CASSFDRGEAFF
v_call: TRBV7-9

cdr3_aa: CASSLSQLDTQYF
v_call: TRBV7-6

cdr3_aa: CASSISGGYSYNEQFF
v_call: TRBV19

cdr3_aa: CASSVGTGGYGYTF
v_call: TRBV9

cdr3_aa: CASSLDTGNYGYTF
v_call: TRBV5-1

cdr3_aa: CASSGGTLNTEAFF
v_call: TRBV19

cdr3_aa: CASRPGTSSSYEQYF
v_call: TRBV5-1

cdr3_aa: CASSLVGQRGTGELFF
v_call: TRBV5-4

cdr3_aa: CASSPWGTDPSYGYTF
v_call: TRBV5-1

cdr3_aa: CASSLNGNYGYTF
v_call: TRBV28

cdr3_aa: CASSARGTYEQYF
v_call: TRBV4-2

cdr3_aa: CASSQDGGYTEAFF
v_call: TRBV4-3

cdr3_aa: CASSPSDRDENIQYF
v_call: TRBV28

cdr3_aa: CASSFRQGRQETQYF
v_call: TRBV5-4

cdr3_aa: CASSEPVREQFF
v_call: TRBV6-1

cdr3_aa: CASSYSTGLGNTEAFF
v_call: TRBV6-6

cdr3_aa: CASRSLESGTYEQYF
v_call: TRBV27

cdr3_aa: CASSLAGAGGFRNEQFF
v_call: TRBV5-1

cdr3_aa: CAISDRTANNSPLHF
v_call: TRBV10-3

cdr3_aa: CASSFKGRGGYTF
v_call: TRBV7-2

cdr3_aa: CARSISFGGAWTDTQYF
v_call: TRBV5-3

cdr3_aa: CAISEQGETQYF
v_call: TRBV10-3

cdr3_aa: CASSFETDTQYF
v_call: TRBV7-9

cdr3_aa: CASSWTGGPYEQYF
v_call: TRBV5-1

cdr3_aa: CASSLPGVPEQFF
v_call: TRBV4-3

cdr3_aa: CASSGTGRETQYF
v_call: TRBV19